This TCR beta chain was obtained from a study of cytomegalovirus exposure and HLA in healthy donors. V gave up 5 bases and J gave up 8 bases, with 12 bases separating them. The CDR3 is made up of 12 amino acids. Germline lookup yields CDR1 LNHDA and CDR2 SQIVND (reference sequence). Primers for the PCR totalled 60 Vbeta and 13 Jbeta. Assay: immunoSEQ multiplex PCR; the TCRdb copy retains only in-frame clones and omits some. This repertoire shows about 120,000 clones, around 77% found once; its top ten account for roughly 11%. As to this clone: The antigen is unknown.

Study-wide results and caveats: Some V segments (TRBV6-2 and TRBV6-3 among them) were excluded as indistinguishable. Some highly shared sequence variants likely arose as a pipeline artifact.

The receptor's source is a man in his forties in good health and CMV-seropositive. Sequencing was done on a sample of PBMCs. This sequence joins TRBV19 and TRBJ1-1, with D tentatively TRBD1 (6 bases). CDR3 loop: CASSAGAKEAFF. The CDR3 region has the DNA TGTGCCAGTAGTGCAGGGGCAAAAGAAGCTTTCTTT.